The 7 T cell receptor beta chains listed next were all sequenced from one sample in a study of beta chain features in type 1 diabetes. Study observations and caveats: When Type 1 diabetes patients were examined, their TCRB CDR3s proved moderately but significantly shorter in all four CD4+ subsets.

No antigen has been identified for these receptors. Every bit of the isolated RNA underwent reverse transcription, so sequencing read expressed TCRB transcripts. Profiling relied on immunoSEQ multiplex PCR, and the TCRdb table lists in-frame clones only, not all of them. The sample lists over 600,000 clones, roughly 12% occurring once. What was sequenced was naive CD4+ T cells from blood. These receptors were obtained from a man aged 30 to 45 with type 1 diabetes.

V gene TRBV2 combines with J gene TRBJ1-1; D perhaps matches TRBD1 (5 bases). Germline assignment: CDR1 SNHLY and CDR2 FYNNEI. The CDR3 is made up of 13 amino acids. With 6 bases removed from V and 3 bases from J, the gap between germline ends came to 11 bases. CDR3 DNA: TGTGCCAGCAGACCCCAGGGCGACACTGAAGCTTTCTTT. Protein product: CASRPQGDTEAFF. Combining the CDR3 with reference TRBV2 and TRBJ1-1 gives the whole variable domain EPEVTQTPSHQVTQMGQEVILRCVPISNHLYFYWYRQILGQKVEFLVSFYNNEISEKSEIFDDQFSVERPDGSNFTLKIRSTKLEDSAMYFCASRPQGDTEAFFGQGTRLTVV.

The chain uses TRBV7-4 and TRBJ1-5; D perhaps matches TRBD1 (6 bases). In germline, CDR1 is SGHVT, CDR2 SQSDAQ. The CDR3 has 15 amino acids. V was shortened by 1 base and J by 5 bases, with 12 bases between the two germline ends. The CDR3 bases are TGTGCCAGCAGCTTAGTCTCAGGGGTACATCAGCCCCAGCATTTT. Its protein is CASSLVSGVHQPQHF.

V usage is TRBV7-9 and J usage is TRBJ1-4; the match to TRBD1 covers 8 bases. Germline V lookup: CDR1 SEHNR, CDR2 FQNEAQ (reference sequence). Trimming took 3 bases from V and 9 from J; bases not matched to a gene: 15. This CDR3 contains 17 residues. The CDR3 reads CASSFDPPGQASKKLFF. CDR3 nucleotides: TGTGCCAGCAGCTTCGACCCCCCGGGACAGGCATCGAAAAAACTGTTTTTT.

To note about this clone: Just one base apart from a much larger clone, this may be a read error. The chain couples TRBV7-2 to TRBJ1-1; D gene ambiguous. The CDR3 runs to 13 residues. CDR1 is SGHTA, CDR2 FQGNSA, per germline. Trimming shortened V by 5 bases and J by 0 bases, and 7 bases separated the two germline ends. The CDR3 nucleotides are TGTGCCAGCAGCCGAGACATGAACACTGAAGCTTTCTTT. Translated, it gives CASSRDMNTEAFF.

The CDR3: CASSEGRVKANTGELFF. The CDR3 DNA is TGTGCCAGCAGTGAGGGCAGGGTTAAGGCGAACACCGGGGAGCTGTTTTTT. The gene calls are TRBV6-1 and TRBJ2-2; a weak D match, TRBD1 (5 bases). The length of the CDR3 is 17 residues. Per germline, CDR1 MNHNS and CDR2 SASEGT. Between the trimmed V and J ends, which lost 3 bases and 0 bases, there was a span of 14 bases.

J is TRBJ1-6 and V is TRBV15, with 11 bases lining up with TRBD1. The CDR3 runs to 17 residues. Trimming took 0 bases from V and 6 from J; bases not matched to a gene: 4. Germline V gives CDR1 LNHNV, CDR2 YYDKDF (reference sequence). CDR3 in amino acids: CATSRDTGQGVNSPLHF. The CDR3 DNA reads TGTGCCACCAGCAGAGATACGGGACAGGGGGTTAATTCACCCCTCCACTTT.

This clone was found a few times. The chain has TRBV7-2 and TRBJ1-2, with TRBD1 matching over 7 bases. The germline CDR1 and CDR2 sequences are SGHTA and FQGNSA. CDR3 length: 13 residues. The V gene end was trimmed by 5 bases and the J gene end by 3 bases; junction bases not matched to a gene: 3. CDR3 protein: CASSPDRDYGYTF. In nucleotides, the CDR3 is TGTGCCAGCAGCCCAGACAGGGACTATGGCTACACCTTC.